The 15 T cell receptor beta chains in this list originate from one sample, sequenced in a study of T cell changes during pregnancy in multiple sclerosis. TCRdb's table, derived via immunoSEQ multiplex PCR, lists solely in-frame clones and lacks some. Of about 57,000 clones listed, 80% to 90% are singletons. Sequenced material: CD4+ T cells from peripheral blood mononuclear cells, taken in the third trimester of pregnancy. These receptors originate from a female donor with multiple sclerosis, enrolled in a pregnancy study.

The chain employs TRBV9 and TRBJ2-2; D may be TRBD1 (5 bases). Trimming left V 3 bases short and J 3 bases short, with 12 bases between. Germline V gene data show CDR1 as SGDLS and CDR2 as YYNGEE. The CDR3 contains 15 residues. In DNA form, the CDR3 reads TGTGCCAGCAGCGGCAGGGCAGGTTACACCGGGGAGCTGTTTTTT. This codes for CASSGRAGYTGELFF.

The V gene is TRBV11-3, the J gene TRBJ1-1, with TRBD1 as a possible D gene (5 bases). The CDR3 contains 15 residues. V was cut by 2 bases and J by 1 base, with 11 bases left in between. Germline values: CDR1 SGHNT, CDR2 YENEEA. CDR3 in amino acids: CASSLNGRANTEAFF. The CDR3 DNA sequence: TGTGCCAGCAGCTTAAACGGCAGGGCGAACACTGAAGCTTTCTTT.

This chain links TRBV7-8 with TRBJ2-7, with TRBD2 matching over 8 bases. With V trimmed by 7 bases and J by 2 bases, 7 bases remained unmatched. The CDR3 is 14 amino acids. The germline V gene has CDR1 SGHVS and CDR2 FQNEAQ. CDR3 loop: CASIQTSGPYEQYF. DNA of the CDR3: TGTGCCAGCATCCAAACTAGCGGCCCCTACGAGCAGTACTTC.

The chain carries TRBV11-2 and TRBJ2-5, with 8 bases matching TRBD1. This CDR3 is built from 16 residues. CDR1 SGHAT and CDR2 FQNNGV come from the germline V gene. The V gene end was trimmed by 3 bases and the J gene end by 4 bases; junction bases not matched to a gene: 10. CDR3 DNA sequence: TGTGCCAGCAGCTTTCACGGACAGGGCCGGGGAGAGACCCAGTACTTC. Translation gives CASSFHGQGRGETQYF.

The chain couples TRBV27 to TRBJ1-1; D gene uncertain. V lost 4 bases, J lost 5 bases, and 17 bases lay in between. CDR1 is MNHEY, CDR2 SMNVEV, per germline (reference sequence). The CDR3 contains 15 residues. The CDR3 bases are TGTGCCAGCAGTTCGGGAGGAACGGGTCGGACTGAAGCTTTCTTT. Translated, it gives CASSSGGTGRTEAFF.

The rearrangement uses TRBV30 and TRBJ2-3; D not certain. The CDR3 consists of 15 residues. Trimming took off 2 bases at V and 3 bases at J, with 15 bases between the two ends. The germline CDR1 and CDR2 sequences are GTSNPN and SVGIG (reference sequence). This CDR3 reads CAWSKGRPGTDTQYF. The CDR3 DNA reads as TGTGCCTGGAGTAAAGGTCGACCAGGAACAGATACGCAGTATTTT.

The chain combines TRBV7-8 with TRBJ1-5; 11 nucleotides line up with TRBD1. Losses at the gene ends were 5 bases for V and 6 bases for J; bases not matched to a gene: 12. The CDR3 contains 17 residues. The V gene's germline CDR1 is SGHVS and CDR2 FQNEAQ. CDR3 amino acids: CASSRWTGGALGQPQHF. Here the CDR3 DNA reads TGTGCCAGCAGCCGATGGACAGGGGGCGCGTTAGGTCAGCCCCAGCATTTT.

The V and J genes are TRBV7-6 and TRBJ2-3, with D possibly matching TRBD2 (7 bases). The length of the CDR3 is 16 residues. V was trimmed by 3 bases and J by 5 bases, leaving 18 bases between them. CDR1 and CDR2 (germline): SGHVS, FNYEAQ. The CDR3 region is CASSLEGGVSGDTQYF. CDR3 DNA: TGTGCCAGCAGCTTGGAGGGGGGGGTGAGTGGAGATACGCAGTATTTT.

This clone was seen once. The chain carries TRBV7-6 and TRBJ2-2; possibly TRBD2 for D (6 bases). V shed 2 bases and J shed 6 bases, with 16 bases lying between them. The CDR3 is 16 residues long. Germline assignment: CDR1 SGHVS and CDR2 FNYEAQ. CDR3 bases: TGTGCCAGCAGCTTAAGTGCCGCGGGAACCTCCGGGGAGCTGTTTTTT. Translated: CASSLSAAGTSGELFF.

V and J are TRBV7-8 and TRBJ1-2, with unresolved D. The ends were cut back, 1 base at V and 4 bases at J, with 16 bases in the middle. The CDR3 has 16 residues. CDR1 and CDR2 (germline): SGHVS, FQNEAQ. The CDR3 DNA reads TGTGCCAGCAGCTTAGGGGTGAGATCCCGGGGCTATGGCTACACCTTC. As protein: CASSLGVRSRGYGYTF.

CDR3 residues: CASSLAGYNEQFF. The DNA of the CDR3 is TGTGCCAGCAGCCTTGCGGGCTACAATGAGCAGTTCTTC. This sequence joins TRBV6-4 and TRBJ2-1, with D possibly TRBD2 on 5 matching bases. Germline lookup yields CDR1 MRHNA and CDR2 SNTAGT. The CDR3 consists of 13 residues. V lost 6 bases and J 3 bases, leaving 9 bases between the germline ends.

The chain joins TRBV11-1 to TRBJ1-1, with unresolved D. Trimming left V 4 bases short and J 1 base short, with 13 bases between. CDR1 is SGHAT and CDR2 is FQDESV in the germline V gene (reference sequence). The CDR3 runs 15 residues. This chain's CDR3 is CASSSRWETNTEAFF. CDR3 nucleotide sequence: TGTGCCAGCAGCTCCCGCTGGGAGACGAACACTGAAGCTTTCTTT.

The gene calls are TRBV4-2 and TRBJ2-1, with a weak D call TRBD2 (5 bases). The ends were cut back, 1 base at V and 6 bases at J, with 13 bases in the middle. CDR1 is LGHNA and CDR2 is YNFKEQ in the germline V gene. This CDR3 region has 15 residues. CDR3 bases: TGTGCCAGCAGCCAAGCCGAGCGGCTCACCAATGAGCAGTTCTTC. As protein: CASSQAERLTNEQFF.

The rearrangement uses TRBV25-1 and TRBJ1-4; D is ambiguous. V was clipped by 4 bases and J by 8 bases, with 14 bases between them. The CDR3 totals 14 residues. The V gene's germline CDR1 is MGHDK and CDR2 SYGVNS. CDR3 protein: CASSATRRGEKLFF. The CDR3 DNA is TGTGCCAGCAGTGCAACCCGGCGCGGGGAAAAACTGTTTTTT.

In nucleotides, the CDR3 is TGTGCCAGCAGCCGAACTCCAGGAAGCGGGGGCTACGAGCAGTACTTC. Translated: CASSRTPGSGGYEQYF. The chain uses TRBV5-6 and TRBJ2-7; 8 positions agree with TRBD2. Per the germline V gene, CDR1 is SGHDT and CDR2 is YYEEEE. Losses at the gene ends were 4 bases for V and 3 bases for J; bases not matched to a gene: 12. This CDR3 region has 16 residues. The full variable domain, completed using reference TRBV5-6 and TRBJ2-7, is DAGVTQSPTHLIKTRGQQVTLRCSPKSGHDTVSWYQQALGQGPQFIFQYYEEEERQRGNFPDRFSGHQFPNYSSELNVNALLLGDSALYLCASSRTPGSGGYEQYFGPGTRLTVT.